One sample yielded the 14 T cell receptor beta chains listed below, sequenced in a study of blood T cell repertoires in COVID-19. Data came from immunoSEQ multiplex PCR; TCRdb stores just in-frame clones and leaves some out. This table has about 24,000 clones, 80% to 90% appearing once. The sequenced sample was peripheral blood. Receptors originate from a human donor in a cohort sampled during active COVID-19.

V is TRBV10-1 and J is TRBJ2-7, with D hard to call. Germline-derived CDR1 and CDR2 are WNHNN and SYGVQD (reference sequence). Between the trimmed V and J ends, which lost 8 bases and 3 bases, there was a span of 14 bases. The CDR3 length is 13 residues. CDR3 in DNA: TGCGCCAGCCGACATTCCGAAAACTACGAGCAGTACTTC. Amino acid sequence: CASRHSENYEQYF.

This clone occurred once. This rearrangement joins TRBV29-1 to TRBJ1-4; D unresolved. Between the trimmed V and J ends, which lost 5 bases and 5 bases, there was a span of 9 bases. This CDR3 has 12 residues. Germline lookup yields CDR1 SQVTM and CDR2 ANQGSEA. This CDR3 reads CSVSVLNEKLFF. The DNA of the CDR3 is TGCAGCGTTTCGGTCCTAAATGAAAAACTGTTTTTT.

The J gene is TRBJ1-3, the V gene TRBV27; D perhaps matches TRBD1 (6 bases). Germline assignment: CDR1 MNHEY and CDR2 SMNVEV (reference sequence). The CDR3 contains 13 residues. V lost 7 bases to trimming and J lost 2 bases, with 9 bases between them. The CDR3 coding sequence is TGTGCCAGCATGGGACACACTGGAAACACCATATATTTT. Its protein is CASMGHTGNTIYF.

CDR3 amino acids: CASSAEGLAGVEQYF. In DNA, the CDR3 is TGTGCCAGCAGCGCAGAAGGACTAGCGGGAGTCGAGCAGTACTTC. The chain couples TRBV9 to TRBJ2-7, with 13 bases lining up with TRBD2. Germline loops: CDR1 SGDLS, CDR2 YYNGEE. V was pared by 3 bases and J by 6 bases, with 6 bases of the junction left unmatched. The CDR3 is made up of 15 amino acids.

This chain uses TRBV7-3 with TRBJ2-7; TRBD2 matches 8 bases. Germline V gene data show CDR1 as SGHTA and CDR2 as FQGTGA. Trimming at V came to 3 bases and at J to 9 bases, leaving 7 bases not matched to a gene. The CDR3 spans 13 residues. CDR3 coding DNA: TGTGCCAGCAGCTTTGGAAGCGGGAGTATGCAGTACTTC. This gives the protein CASSFGSGSMQYF. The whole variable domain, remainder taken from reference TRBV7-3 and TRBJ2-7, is GAGVSQTPSNKVTEKGKYVELRCDPISGHTALYWYRQSLGQGPEFLIYFQGTGAADDSGLPNDRFFAVRPEGSVSTLKIQRTERGDSAVYLCASSFGSGSMQYFGPGTRLTVT.

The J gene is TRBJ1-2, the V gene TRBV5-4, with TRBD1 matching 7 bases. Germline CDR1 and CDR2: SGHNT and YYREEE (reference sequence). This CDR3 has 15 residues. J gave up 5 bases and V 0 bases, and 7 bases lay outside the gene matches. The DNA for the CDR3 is TGTGCCAGCAGCTTGGGACAGGGTAGTAGGTATGGCTACACCTTC. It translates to CASSLGQGSRYGYTF.

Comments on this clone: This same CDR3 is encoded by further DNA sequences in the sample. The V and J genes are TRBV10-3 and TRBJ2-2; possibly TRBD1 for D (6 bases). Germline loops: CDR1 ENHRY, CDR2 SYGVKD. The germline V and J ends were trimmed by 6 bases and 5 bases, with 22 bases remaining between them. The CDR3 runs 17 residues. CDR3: CAIRRSGTGFKTGELFF. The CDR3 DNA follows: TGTGCCATCAGAAGATCCGGAACAGGGTTTAAAACCGGGGAGCTGTTTTTT.

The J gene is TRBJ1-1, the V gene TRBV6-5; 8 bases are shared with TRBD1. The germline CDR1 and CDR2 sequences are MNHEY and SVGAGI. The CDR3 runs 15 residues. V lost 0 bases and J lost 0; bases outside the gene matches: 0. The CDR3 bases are TGTGCCAGCAGTTACTCGGGACAGGTGAACACTGAAGCTTTCTTT. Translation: CASSYSGQVNTEAFF.

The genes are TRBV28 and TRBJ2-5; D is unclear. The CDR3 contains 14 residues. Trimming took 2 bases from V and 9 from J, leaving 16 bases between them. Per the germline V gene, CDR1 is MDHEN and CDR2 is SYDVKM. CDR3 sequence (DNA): TGTGCCAGCAGTTTAATGGTCAAAGAGATGGCCCAGTACTTC. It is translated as CASSLMVKEMAQYF.

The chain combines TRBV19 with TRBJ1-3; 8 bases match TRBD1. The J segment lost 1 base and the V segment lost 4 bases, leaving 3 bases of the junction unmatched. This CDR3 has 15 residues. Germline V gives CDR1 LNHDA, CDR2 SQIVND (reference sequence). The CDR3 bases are TGTGCCAGTAGTACGACAGGGGATTCTGGAAACACCATATATTTT. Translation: CASSTTGDSGNTIYF.

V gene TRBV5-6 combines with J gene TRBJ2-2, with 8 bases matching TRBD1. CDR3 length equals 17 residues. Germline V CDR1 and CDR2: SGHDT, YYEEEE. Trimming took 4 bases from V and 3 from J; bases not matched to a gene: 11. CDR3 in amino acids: CASSRLTDREYTGELFF. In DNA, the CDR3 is TGTGCCAGCAGCCGACTTACGGACAGGGAATACACCGGGGAGCTGTTTTTT.

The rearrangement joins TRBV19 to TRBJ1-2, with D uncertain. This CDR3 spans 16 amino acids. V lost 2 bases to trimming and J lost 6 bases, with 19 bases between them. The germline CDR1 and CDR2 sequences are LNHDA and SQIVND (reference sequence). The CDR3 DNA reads TGTGCCAGTAGTATAATCGGTGGTACGCTTAGCGATGGCTACACCTTC. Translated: CASSIIGGTLSDGYTF. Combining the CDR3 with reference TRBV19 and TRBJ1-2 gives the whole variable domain DGGITQSPKYLFRKEGQNVTLSCEQNLNHDAMYWYRQDPGQGLRLIYYSQIVNDFQKGDIAEGYSVSREKKESFPLTVTSAQKNPTAFYLCASSIIGGTLSDGYTFGSGTRLTVV.

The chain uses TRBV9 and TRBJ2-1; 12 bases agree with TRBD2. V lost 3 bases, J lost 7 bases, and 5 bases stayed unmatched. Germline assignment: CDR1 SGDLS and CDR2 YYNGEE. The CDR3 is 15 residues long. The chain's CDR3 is CASSASTSGSNEQFF. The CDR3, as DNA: TGTGCCAGCAGCGCCTCGACTAGCGGGAGTAATGAGCAGTTCTTC.

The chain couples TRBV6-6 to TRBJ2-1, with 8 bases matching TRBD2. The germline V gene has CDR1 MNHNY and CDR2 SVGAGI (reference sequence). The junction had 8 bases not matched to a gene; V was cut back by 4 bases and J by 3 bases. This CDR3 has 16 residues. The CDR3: CASSSSRGGLYNEQFF. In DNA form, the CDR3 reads TGTGCCAGCAGTTCGAGCCGGGGGGGCCTCTACAATGAGCAGTTCTTC.